The sequence of this T cell receptor (beta chain) was determined in a study of T-cell reconstitution after alpha-beta-depleted transplantation in children. Study conclusions and caveats: Surviving thymic progenitors and recipient T cells were the source of high TCRbeta diversity at day 60 in some patients. Among T cells one year after transplant, newly produced cells accounted for most counts and diversity. About two months after transplant, alpha-beta T cells reportedly came from several hundred expanded graft clones.

This clonotype has just a few counts. Antigen specificity is unknown. The V gene end was trimmed by 5 bases and the J gene end by 2 bases; junction bases not matched to a gene: 9. Germline CDR1 reads MNHEY; CDR2 reads SMNVEV (reference sequence). The CDR3 is 17 amino acids. Construction of the TCRbeta library involved unique molecular identifiers. In TCRdb, the PCR reads were re-called with MiXCR into one record per CDR3 protein. The data hold 800,000 to 1,000,000 distinct CDR3 sequences, with roughly 29% observed a single time. The receptor comes from a boy younger than two who had a stem cell transplant for SCID, so the T cells may come from the graft donor. This specimen consisted of PBMCs, mostly from graft donor cells, obtained 360 days after TCRalphabeta/CD19-depleted stem cell transplant. The chain has TRBV27 and TRBJ2-2, with TRBD2 identical over 9 bases. This CDR3 reads CASSPKAGGLNTGELFF. In nucleotides, the CDR3 is TGTGCCAGCAGTCCAAAAGCGGGGGGCCTAAACACCGGGGAGCTGTTTTTT.